This T cell receptor (beta chain) emerged from a study of shared clonotypes between healthy human individuals. Profiling relied on immunoSEQ multiplex PCR, and the TCRdb table lists in-frame clones only, not all of them. Among 950,000 to 1,300,000 clones listed, around 74% were seen once. Investigators divided CD4+ cells into CD45RA+ naive and CD45RA-negative memory subsets. This clone was detected many times. Its cognate antigen is unknown. This CDR3 is built from 14 residues. The V gene's germline CDR1 is MDHEN and CDR2 SYDVKM. Between the trimmed V and J ends, which lost 5 bases and 2 bases, there was a span of 9 bases. Whole-study results and caveats: Limitation of the genetic and exposure-history diversity represented came from the few donors. Several donors had around 5.2% of their naive CD4 clonotypes in common. Expectations were that clonotype sharing among donors would be affected by sequencing depth.

The origin of this receptor is a man between 18 and 35 years old in good health. The chain recombines TRBV28 with TRBJ2-2; D not certain. The specimen was memory CD4+ T cells sorted from blood. The subset denotes: CD45RA-negative fraction. This chain's CDR3 is CASSTGLNTGELFF. As DNA, the CDR3 is TGTGCCAGCAGTACGGGCCTTAACACCGGGGAGCTGTTTTTT.